This entry describes one T cell receptor beta chain. In germline, CDR1 is SGHVS, CDR2 FNYEAQ. With 5 bases removed from V and 8 bases from J, the gap between germline ends came to 21 bases. The CDR3 consists of 15 residues. Assay: immunoSEQ multiplex PCR; the TCRdb copy retains only in-frame clones and omits some. The sample shows more than 70,000 clones, 65% to 90% of them seen only once. The record originates from a study of blood T cell repertoires in COVID-19. On the study more broadly: The United States, Italy and Spain provided the acute and convalescent COVID-19 samples.

The rearrangement links TRBV7-6 to TRBJ1-2; D ambiguous. Material for sequencing was peripheral blood. The receptor comes from a man between 60 and 75 years old with acute or convalescent COVID-19. As DNA, the CDR3 is TGTGCCAGCAGCAAGTCTGGTATACCCTCGGGGGGCTACACCTTC. The encoded protein is CASSKSGIPSGGYTF.